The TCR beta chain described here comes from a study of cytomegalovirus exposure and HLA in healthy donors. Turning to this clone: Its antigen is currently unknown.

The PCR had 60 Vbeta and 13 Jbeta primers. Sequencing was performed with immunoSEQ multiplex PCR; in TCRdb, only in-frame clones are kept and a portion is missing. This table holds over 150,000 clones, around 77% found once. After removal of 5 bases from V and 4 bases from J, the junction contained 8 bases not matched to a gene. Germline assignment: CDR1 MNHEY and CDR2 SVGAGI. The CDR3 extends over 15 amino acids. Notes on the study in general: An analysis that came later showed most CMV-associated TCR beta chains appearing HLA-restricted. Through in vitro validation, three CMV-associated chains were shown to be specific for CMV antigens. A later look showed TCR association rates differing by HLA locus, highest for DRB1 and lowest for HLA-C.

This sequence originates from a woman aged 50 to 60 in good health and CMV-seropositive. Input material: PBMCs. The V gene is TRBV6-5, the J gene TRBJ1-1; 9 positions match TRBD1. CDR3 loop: CASSLDGQGFTEAFF. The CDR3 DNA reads TGTGCCAGCAGTCTCGACGGACAGGGGTTCACTGAAGCTTTCTTT.